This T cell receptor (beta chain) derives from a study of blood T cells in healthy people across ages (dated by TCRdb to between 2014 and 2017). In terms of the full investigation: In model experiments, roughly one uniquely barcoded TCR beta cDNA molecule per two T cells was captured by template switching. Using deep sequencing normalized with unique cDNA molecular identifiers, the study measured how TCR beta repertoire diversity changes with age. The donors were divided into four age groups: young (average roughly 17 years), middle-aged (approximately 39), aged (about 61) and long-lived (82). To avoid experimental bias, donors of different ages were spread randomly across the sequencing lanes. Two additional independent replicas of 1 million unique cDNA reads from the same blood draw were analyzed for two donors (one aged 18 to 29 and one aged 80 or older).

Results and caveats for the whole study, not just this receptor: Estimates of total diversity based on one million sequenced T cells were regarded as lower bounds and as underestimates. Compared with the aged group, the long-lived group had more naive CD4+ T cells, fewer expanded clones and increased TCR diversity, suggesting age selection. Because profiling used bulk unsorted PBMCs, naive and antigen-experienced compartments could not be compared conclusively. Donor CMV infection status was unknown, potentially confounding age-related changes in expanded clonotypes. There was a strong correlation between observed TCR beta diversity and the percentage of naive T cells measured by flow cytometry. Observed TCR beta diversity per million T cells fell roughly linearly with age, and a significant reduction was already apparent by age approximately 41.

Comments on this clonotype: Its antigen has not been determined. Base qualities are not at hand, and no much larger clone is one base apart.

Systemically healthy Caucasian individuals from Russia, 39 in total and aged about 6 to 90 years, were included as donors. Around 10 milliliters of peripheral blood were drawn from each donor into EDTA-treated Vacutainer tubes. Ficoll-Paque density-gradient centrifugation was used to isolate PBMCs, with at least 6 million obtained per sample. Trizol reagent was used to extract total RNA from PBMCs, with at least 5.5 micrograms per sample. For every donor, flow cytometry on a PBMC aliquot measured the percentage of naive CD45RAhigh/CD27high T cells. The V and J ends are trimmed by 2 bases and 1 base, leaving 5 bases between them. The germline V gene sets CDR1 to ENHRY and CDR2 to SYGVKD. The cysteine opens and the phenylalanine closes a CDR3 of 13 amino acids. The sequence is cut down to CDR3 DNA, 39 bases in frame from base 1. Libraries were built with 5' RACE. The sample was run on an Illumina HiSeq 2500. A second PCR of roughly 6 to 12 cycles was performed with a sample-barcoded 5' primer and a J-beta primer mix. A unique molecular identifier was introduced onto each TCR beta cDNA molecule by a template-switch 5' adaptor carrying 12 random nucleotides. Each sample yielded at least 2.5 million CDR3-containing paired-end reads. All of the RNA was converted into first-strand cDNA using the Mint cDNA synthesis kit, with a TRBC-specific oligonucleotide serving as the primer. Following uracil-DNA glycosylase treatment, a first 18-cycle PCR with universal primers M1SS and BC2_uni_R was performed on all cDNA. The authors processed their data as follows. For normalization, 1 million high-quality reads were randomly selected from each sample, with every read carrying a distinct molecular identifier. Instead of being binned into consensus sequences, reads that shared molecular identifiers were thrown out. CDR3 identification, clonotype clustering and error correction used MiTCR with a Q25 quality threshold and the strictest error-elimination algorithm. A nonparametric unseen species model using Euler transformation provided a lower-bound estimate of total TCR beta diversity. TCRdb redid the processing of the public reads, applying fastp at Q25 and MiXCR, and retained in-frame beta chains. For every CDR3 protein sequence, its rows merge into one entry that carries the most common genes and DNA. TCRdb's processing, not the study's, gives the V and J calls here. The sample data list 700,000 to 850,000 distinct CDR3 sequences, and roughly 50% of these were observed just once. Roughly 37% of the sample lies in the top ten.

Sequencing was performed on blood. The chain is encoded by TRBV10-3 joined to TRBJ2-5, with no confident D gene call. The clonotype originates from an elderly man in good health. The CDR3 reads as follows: CAISESLQETQYF. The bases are TGTGCCATCAGTGAGAGTCTCCAAGAGACCCAGTACTTC.